This TCR beta chain was found in a study of blood T cell repertoires in COVID-19. Measured with immunoSEQ multiplex PCR; TCRdb has only the in-frame clones, and not every one. The sample has more than 95,000 clones, 86% seen once. Germline V lookup: CDR1 SGDLS, CDR2 YYNGEE. The trim removed 4 bases at V and 5 bases at J, leaving 8 bases unmatched. This CDR3 is 16 amino acids long. In this sample, this clone turned up once. Sequencing was done on a sample of peripheral blood. The sequence derives from a woman between 55 and 75 years old in a cohort sampled during active or convalescent COVID-19. This sequence joins TRBV9 and TRBJ1-4; 10 nucleotides match TRBD1. The CDR3 spells CASSTGTGESNEKLFF. The CDR3, as DNA: TGTGCCAGCAGCACGGGGACAGGGGAGAGCAATGAAAAACTGTTTTTT.